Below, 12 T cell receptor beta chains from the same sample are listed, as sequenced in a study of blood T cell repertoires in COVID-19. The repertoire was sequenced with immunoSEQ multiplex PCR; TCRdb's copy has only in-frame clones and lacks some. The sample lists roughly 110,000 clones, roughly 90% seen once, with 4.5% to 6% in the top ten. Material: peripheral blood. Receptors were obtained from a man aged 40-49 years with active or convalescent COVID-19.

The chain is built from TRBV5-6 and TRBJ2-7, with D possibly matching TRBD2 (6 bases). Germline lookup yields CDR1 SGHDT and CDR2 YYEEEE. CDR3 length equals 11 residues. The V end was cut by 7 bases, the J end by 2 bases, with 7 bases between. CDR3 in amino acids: CASGRTYEQYF. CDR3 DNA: TGTGCCAGCGGGAGGACCTACGAGCAGTACTTC.

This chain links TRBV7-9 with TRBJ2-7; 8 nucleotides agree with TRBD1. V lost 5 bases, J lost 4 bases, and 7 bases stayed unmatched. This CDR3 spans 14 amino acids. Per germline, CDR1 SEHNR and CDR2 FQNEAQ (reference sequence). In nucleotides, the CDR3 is TGTGCCAGCAGCGGACAGGGAGGCAGTTACGAGCAGTACTTC. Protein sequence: CASSGQGGSYEQYF. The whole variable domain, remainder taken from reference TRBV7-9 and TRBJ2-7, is DTGVSQNPRHKITKRGQNVTFRCDPISEHNRLYWYRQTLGQGPEFLTYFQNEAQLEKSRLLSDRFSAERPKGSFSTLEIQRTEQGDSAMYLCASSGQGGSYEQYFGPGTRLTVT.

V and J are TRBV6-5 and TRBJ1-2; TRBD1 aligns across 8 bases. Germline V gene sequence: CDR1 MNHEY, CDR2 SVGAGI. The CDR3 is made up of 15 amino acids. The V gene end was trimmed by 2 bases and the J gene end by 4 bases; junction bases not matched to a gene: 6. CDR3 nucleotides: TGTGCCAGCAGTTACGGGACAGGAGTTGGCTATGGCTACACCTTC. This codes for CASSYGTGVGYGYTF.

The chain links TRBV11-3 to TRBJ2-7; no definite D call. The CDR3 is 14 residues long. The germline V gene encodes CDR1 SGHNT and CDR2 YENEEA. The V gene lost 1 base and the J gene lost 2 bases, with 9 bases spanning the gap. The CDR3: CASSLGGSAYEQYF. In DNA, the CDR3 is TGTGCCAGCAGCTTAGGCGGCTCCGCCTACGAGCAGTACTTC.

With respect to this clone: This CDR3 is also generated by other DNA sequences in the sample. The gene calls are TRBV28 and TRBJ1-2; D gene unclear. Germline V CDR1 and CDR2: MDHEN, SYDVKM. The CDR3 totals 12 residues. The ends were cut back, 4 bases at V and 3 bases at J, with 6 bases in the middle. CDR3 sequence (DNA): TGTGCCAGCAGTTGGCTTGACTATGGCTACACCTTC. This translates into CASSWLDYGYTF.

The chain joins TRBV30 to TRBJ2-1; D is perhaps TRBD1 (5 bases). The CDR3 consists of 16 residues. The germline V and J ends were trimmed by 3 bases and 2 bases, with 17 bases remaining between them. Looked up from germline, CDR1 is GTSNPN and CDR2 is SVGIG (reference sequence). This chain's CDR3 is CAWSDSDSRPYNEQFF. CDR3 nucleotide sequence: TGTGCCTGGAGCGACTCCGACAGCCGTCCCTACAATGAGCAGTTCTTC.

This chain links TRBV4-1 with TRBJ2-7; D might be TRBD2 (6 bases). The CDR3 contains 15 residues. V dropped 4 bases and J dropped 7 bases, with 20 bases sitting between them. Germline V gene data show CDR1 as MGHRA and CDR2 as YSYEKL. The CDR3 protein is CASSLRDSLTLEQYF. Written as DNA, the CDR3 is TGCGCCAGCAGCCTCCGGGACTCCTTAACCCTGGAGCAGTACTTC.

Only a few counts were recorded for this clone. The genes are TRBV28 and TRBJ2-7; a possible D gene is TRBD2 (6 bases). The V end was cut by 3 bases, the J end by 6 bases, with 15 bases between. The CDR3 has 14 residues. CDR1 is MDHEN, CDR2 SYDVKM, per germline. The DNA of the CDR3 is TGTGCCAGCAGTTTCCTCCGGGAGAAGACCGAGCAGTACTTC. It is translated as CASSFLREKTEQYF.

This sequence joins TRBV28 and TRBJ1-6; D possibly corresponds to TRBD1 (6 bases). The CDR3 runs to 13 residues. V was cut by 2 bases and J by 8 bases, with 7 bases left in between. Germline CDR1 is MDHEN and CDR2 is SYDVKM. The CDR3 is CASSLTGYSPLHF. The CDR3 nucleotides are TGTGCCAGCAGTTTAACAGGGTATTCACCCCTCCACTTT.

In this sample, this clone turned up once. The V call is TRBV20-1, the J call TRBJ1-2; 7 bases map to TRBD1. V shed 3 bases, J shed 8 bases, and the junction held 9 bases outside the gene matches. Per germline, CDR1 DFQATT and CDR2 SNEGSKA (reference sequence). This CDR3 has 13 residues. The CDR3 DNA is TGCAGTGCTAGTCTACTGACAGGGCAAGGCTACACCTTC. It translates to CSASLLTGQGYTF.

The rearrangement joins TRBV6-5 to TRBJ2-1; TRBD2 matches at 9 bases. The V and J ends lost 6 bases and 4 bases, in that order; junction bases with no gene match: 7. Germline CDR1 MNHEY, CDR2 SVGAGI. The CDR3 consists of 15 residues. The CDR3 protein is CASSLGLATYNEQFF. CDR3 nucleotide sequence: TGTGCCAGCAGCCTCGGACTAGCGACTTACAATGAGCAGTTCTTC.

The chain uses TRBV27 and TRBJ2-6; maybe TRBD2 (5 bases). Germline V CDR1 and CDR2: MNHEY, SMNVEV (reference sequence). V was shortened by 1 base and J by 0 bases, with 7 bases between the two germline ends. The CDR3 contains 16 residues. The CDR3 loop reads CASSLYLASGANVLTF. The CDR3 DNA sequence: TGTGCCAGCAGTTTATATCTAGCCTCTGGGGCCAACGTCCTGACTTTC.